The 17 T cell receptor beta chains listed next were all sequenced from one sample in a study of blood T cell repertoires in COVID-19. Using immunoSEQ multiplex PCR, the repertoire was profiled, and TCRdb retains in-frame clones only, with some absent. This table holds 280,000 or so clones, roughly 90% found once. Source material: PBMCs or T cells enriched from blood (not recorded which). These receptors all come from a woman aged 45-60 years who had been exposed to COVID-19.

The chain carries TRBV3-1 (or the pseudogene TRBV3-2) and TRBJ2-1; 9 bases are a match to TRBD2. CDR1 LGHDT and CDR2 YNNKEL come from the germline V gene (reference sequence). The J segment lost 0 bases and the V segment lost 6 bases, leaving 3 bases of the junction unmatched. The CDR3 contains 15 residues. The CDR3: CASRGLASSYNEQFF. CDR3 sequence (DNA): TGTGCCAGCAGGGGACTAGCTAGCTCCTACAATGAGCAGTTCTTC.

The gene calls are TRBV14 and TRBJ2-7; 9 nucleotides align to TRBD1. Losses at the gene ends were 4 bases for V and 2 bases for J; bases not matched to a gene: 6. CDR3 length: 15 amino acids. The germline CDR1 and CDR2 sequences are SGHDN and FVKESK. The CDR3 bases are TGTGCCAGCAGCCCCCTTCGGACAGGGGCCTACGAGCAGTACTTC. Translating it yields CASSPLRTGAYEQYF.

The rearrangement links TRBV5-1 to TRBJ2-2, with 8 bases lining up with TRBD1. Germline loops: CDR1 SGHRS, CDR2 YFSETQ. The V gene end was trimmed by 3 bases and the J gene end by 6 bases; junction bases not matched to a gene: 16. There are 18 residues in the CDR3. The chain's CDR3 is CASSSAIQGVLVSGELFF. The CDR3 DNA sequence: TGCGCCAGCAGCTCAGCCATACAGGGGGTCTTAGTGTCCGGGGAGCTGTTTTTT.

The rearrangement uses TRBV9 and TRBJ1-4, with TRBD1 matching over 8 bases. The junction had 7 bases not matched to a gene; V was cut back by 2 bases and J by 7 bases. This CDR3 contains 15 residues. Germline lookup yields CDR1 SGDLS and CDR2 YYNGEE. As DNA, the CDR3 is TGTGCCAGCAGCGTGTTCGGGACAGGCAGTGAAAAACTGTTTTTT. Translated: CASSVFGTGSEKLFF.

This chain uses TRBV30 with TRBJ1-2, with D perhaps matching TRBD1 (6 bases). With 0 bases removed from V and 1 base from J, the gap between germline ends came to 12 bases. CDR1 and CDR2 (germline): GTSNPN, SVGIG (reference sequence). This CDR3 spans 15 amino acids. The CDR3 reads CAWSVWGRLNYGYTF. The CDR3 DNA follows: TGTGCCTGGAGTGTATGGGGGCGTCTTAACTATGGCTACACCTTC. Filled out from reference TRBV30 and TRBJ1-2, the complete variable domain reads SQTIHQWPATLVQPVGSPLSLECTVEGTSNPNLYWYRQAAGRGLQLLFYSVGIGQISSEVPQNLSASRPQDRQFILSSKKLLLSDSGFYLCAWSVWGRLNYGYTFGSGTRLTVV.

This chain links TRBV3-1 (or the pseudogene TRBV3-2) with TRBJ2-1; 9 bases agree with TRBD1. Germline CDR1 and CDR2: LGHDT and YNNKEL (reference sequence). The CDR3 runs to 12 residues. V shed 2 bases, J shed 12 bases, and the junction held 2 bases outside the gene matches. The CDR3 DNA is TGTGCCAGCAGCCAACGGGGACAGGGGCAGTTCTTC. Protein product: CASSQRGQGQFF.

V gene TRBV6-6 combines with J gene TRBJ2-7, with a tentative D call TRBD1 (6 bases). Per the germline V gene, CDR1 is MNHNY and CDR2 is SVGAGI (reference sequence). V was cut by 4 bases and J by 7 bases, with 17 bases left in between. The CDR3 extends over 14 amino acids. This chain's CDR3 is CASSSAQGLKEQYF. CDR3 nucleotide sequence: TGTGCCAGCAGTTCGGCACAGGGCCTGAAAGAGCAGTACTTC.

DNA of the CDR3: TGTGCCAGCAGTCTAGGGAGTCTTAGCAATCAGCCCCAGCATTTT. It specifies CASSLGSLSNQPQHF. This chain uses TRBV27 with TRBJ1-5; no definite D call. Germline lookup yields CDR1 MNHEY and CDR2 SMNVEV (reference sequence). Trimming cost V 5 bases and J 0 bases, with 11 bases left between them. The CDR3 consists of 15 residues.

This clone was detected a few times. V and J are TRBV7-2 and TRBJ2-3, with D possibly being TRBD2 (6 bases). This CDR3 comprises 13 residues. Germline loops: CDR1 SGHTA, CDR2 FQGNSA. Trimming removed 5 bases from V and 9 bases from J, with 15 bases in between. CDR3 DNA: TGTGCCAGCAGCCCGGGTGGCGGGAAGACGCAGTATTTT. Protein sequence: CASSPGGGKTQYF.

This chain uses TRBV4-2 with TRBJ2-7, with D possibly being TRBD2 (7 bases). CDR3 size: 16 residues. The V gene lost 4 bases and the J gene lost 0 bases, with 16 bases spanning the gap. Germline CDR1 is LGHNA and CDR2 is YNFKEQ. In DNA form, the CDR3 reads TGTGCCAGCAGCCCAGACGGGGGGCGGACCTCCTACGAGCAGTACTTC. It is translated as CASSPDGGRTSYEQYF.

The chain links TRBV5-5 to TRBJ2-7; TRBD1 matches 9 bases. Losses at the gene ends were 3 bases for V and 6 bases for J; bases not matched to a gene: 1. The CDR3 has 12 residues. Germline assignment: CDR1 SGHKS and CDR2 YYEKEE (reference sequence). CDR3 sequence (DNA): TGTGCCAGCAGCTGGGGACAGGGCGAGCAGTACTTC. Its protein is CASSWGQGEQYF.

V and J are TRBV3-1 (or the pseudogene TRBV3-2) and TRBJ2-5; 11 bases are a match to TRBD1. CDR1 and CDR2 (germline): LGHDT, YNNKEL (reference sequence). V shed 4 bases and J 5 bases; nucleotides not matched to a gene: 6. This CDR3 is built from 15 residues. The CDR3 sequence: CASSRGTGGFETQYF. CDR3 coding DNA: TGTGCCAGCAGCCGGGGGACAGGGGGTTTTGAGACCCAGTACTTC.

The rearrangement uses TRBV5-1 and TRBJ2-2; possibly TRBD2 for D (5 bases). The CDR3 spans 15 residues. Trimming cost V 0 bases and J 4 bases, with 10 bases left between them. Germline assignment: CDR1 SGHRS and CDR2 YFSETQ. The CDR3, as DNA: TGCGCCAGCAGCTTGGATGCAGGAGGCACCGGGGAGCTGTTTTTT. This sequence encodes CASSLDAGGTGELFF.

The gene calls are TRBV5-5 and TRBJ2-7, with D perhaps matching TRBD2 (5 bases). This CDR3 region has 12 residues. Germline V CDR1 and CDR2: SGHKS, YYEKEE (reference sequence). Trimming took 2 bases from V and 4 from J, leaving 7 bases between them. The CDR3 DNA reads as TGTGCCAGCAGCTTCGGGATTTACGAGCAGTACTTC. Amino acids: CASSFGIYEQYF.

The DNA for the CDR3 is TGTGCCAGCAGTGACTCGATCCGGGGGGCCGGGACTAGGGGCACAGATACGCAGTATTTT. Translation: CASSDSIRGAGTRGTDTQYF. The J gene is TRBJ2-3, the V gene TRBV6-4, with 8 bases that match TRBD2. The CDR3 consists of 20 residues. Germline assignment: CDR1 MRHNA and CDR2 SNTAGT. The J segment lost 1 base and the V segment lost 0 bases, leaving 15 bases of the junction unmatched.

The chain carries TRBV5-1 and TRBJ2-2; 11 bases match TRBD2. J lost 6 bases, V lost 8 bases, and 9 bases had no gene match. There are 15 residues in the CDR3. Germline-derived CDR1 and CDR2 are SGHRS and YFSETQ. DNA for the CDR3: TGCGCCAGAACACATAGCGGGGGGGCCCCCGGGGAGCTGTTTTTT. This codes for CARTHSGGAPGELFF. Full variable domain (missing parts from reference TRBV5-1 and TRBJ2-2): KAGVTQTPRYLIKTRGQQVTLSCSPISGHRSVSWYQQTPGQGLQFLFEYFSETQRNKGNFPGRFSGRQFSNSRSEMNVSTLELGDSALYLCARTHSGGAPGELFFGEGSRLTVL.

The rearrangement links TRBV7-2 to TRBJ2-7; TRBD2 matches at 9 bases. The V gene end was trimmed by 3 bases and the J gene end by 3 bases; junction bases not matched to a gene: 6. The CDR3 is made up of 15 amino acids. Germline loops: CDR1 SGHTA, CDR2 FQGNSA. The CDR3 DNA reads as TGTGCCAGCAGCTTCATAGCGGGGGATCGCTACGAGCAGTACTTC. Its protein is CASSFIAGDRYEQYF.